A selection of T cell receptor beta chains follows, all from one sample in a study of blood T cell repertoires in COVID-19. Measured with immunoSEQ multiplex PCR; TCRdb has only the in-frame clones, and not every one. This repertoire shows a few hundred thousand clones, around nine tenths found once; its top ten account for around 9.3%. Sequencing input: PBMCs or T cells enriched from blood (not recorded which). The receptors here all came from a woman aged 50 to 60 who had recovered from COVID-19. Both conserved end residues are part of each CDR3. The order of the fields is D gene, clone size, V gene, J gene, CDR3 DNA, CDR3 protein. D genes are given only for firm matches. Expanded clones get a size class; other rows say once, few or many, or leave the size out.

D gene: .
clone size: .
V gene: TRBV19
J gene: TRBJ2-1
CDR3 DNA: TGTGCCAGTAGTATTCTCGTGCGGGGGCCGGGGAATGAGCAGTTCTTC
CDR3 protein: CASSILVRGPGNEQFF

D gene: TRBD1
clone size: .
V gene: TRBV5-1
J gene: TRBJ1-4
CDR3 DNA: TGCGCCAGCAAGGCGCCGGGGACAGGTTTCCTGGTCGAAAAACTGTTTTTT
CDR3 protein: CASKAPGTGFLVEKLFF

D gene: .
clone size: .
V gene: TRBV2
J gene: TRBJ1-1
CDR3 DNA: TGTGCCAGCAGCGCCCAGGGCAGAAACACTGAAGCTTTCTTT
CDR3 protein: CASSAQGRNTEAFF

D gene: TRBD2
clone size: .
V gene: TRBV28
J gene: TRBJ2-1
CDR3 DNA: TGTGCCAGCGGGCGGGGGGGCTACAATGAGCAGTTCTTC
CDR3 protein: CASGRGGYNEQFF

D gene: .
clone size: .
V gene: TRBV6-5
J gene: TRBJ2-1
CDR3 DNA: TGTGCCTCCGGTTCGCACCTGTCGGGATATGAGCAGTTCTTC
CDR3 protein: CASGSHLSGYEQFF

D gene: .
clone size: .
V gene: TRBV5-4
J gene: TRBJ2-7
CDR3 DNA: TGTGCCAGCAGCTTTGGCAACAGGTACTACGAGCAGTACTTC
CDR3 protein: CASSFGNRYYEQYF

D gene: TRBD2
clone size: .
V gene: TRBV10-2
J gene: TRBJ2-1
CDR3 DNA: TGCGCCAGCAGTGAAGGAATAGCGGGGGGCCAAAATGAGCAGTTCTTC
CDR3 protein: CASSEGIAGGQNEQFF

D gene: TRBD1
clone size: .
V gene: TRBV7-9
J gene: TRBJ1-3
CDR3 DNA: TGTGCCAGCAGCTTAGTAAGGACAGGAGGAAACACCATATATTTT
CDR3 protein: CASSLVRTGGNTIYF

D gene: .
clone size: .
V gene: TRBV4-1
J gene: TRBJ2-2
CDR3 DNA: TGCGCCAGCAGCCAAAGGGGGGGAGTAGACACCGGGGAGCTGTTTTTT
CDR3 protein: CASSQRGGVDTGELFF

D gene: .
clone size: once
V gene: TRBV28
J gene: TRBJ1-2
CDR3 DNA: TGTGCCAGCAGTTTATTCTGGGGGGGCGTTTATGGCTACACCTTC
CDR3 protein: CASSLFWGGVYGYTF

D gene: .
clone size: .
V gene: TRBV10-3
J gene: TRBJ2-1
CDR3 DNA: TGTGCCATCAGTGAGCCTCAGAGGGTCGCCAACAATGAGCAGTTCTTC
CDR3 protein: CAISEPQRVANNEQFF

D gene: .
clone size: .
V gene: TRBV19
J gene: TRBJ2-7
CDR3 DNA: TGTGCCAGTAGTATAGCCAGGGGGGACTACGAGCAGTACTTC
CDR3 protein: CASSIARGDYEQYF

D gene: .
clone size: .
V gene: TRBV5-1
J gene: TRBJ1-1
CDR3 DNA: TGCGCCAGCAGCTTGGGAAGCATGAACACTGAAGCTTTCTTT
CDR3 protein: CASSLGSMNTEAFF

D gene: .
clone size: few
V gene: TRBV30
J gene: TRBJ2-1
CDR3 DNA: TGTGCCTGGAGTGCCTGGAGCTTAGGGGGAAGCTCCTACAATGAGCAGTTCTTC
CDR3 protein: CAWSAWSLGGSSYNEQFF

D gene: .
clone size: .
V gene: TRBV10-2
J gene: TRBJ1-2
CDR3 DNA: TGCGCCAGCAGGACCCTAGAGAAGGCCCTTGGCTACACCTTC
CDR3 protein: CASRTLEKALGYTF

D gene: TRBD1
clone size: .
V gene: TRBV5-1
J gene: TRBJ1-1
CDR3 DNA: TGCGCCAGCAGCTTGTATACCCAGGGGGACACTGAAGCTTTCTTT
CDR3 protein: CASSLYTQGDTEAFF

D gene: TRBD1
clone size: .
V gene: TRBV19
J gene: TRBJ1-4
CDR3 DNA: TGTGCCAGTAGTAAAGAAAGTCCGGTACAGGGGCGAAAACTGTTTTTT
CDR3 protein: CASSKESPVQGRKLFF

D gene: .
clone size: .
V gene: TRBV5-4
J gene: TRBJ2-7
CDR3 DNA: TGTGCCAGCAGCTTAAAGGGGTCGGCGGCCGAGCAGTACTTC
CDR3 protein: CASSLKGSAAEQYF

D gene: .
clone size: .
V gene: TRBV27
J gene: TRBJ1-5
CDR3 DNA: TGTGCCAGCAAGAGACAGATCTGTCAGCCCCAGCATTTT
CDR3 protein: CASKRQICQPQHF

D gene: .
clone size: .
V gene: TRBV28
J gene: TRBJ2-1
CDR3 DNA: TGTGCCAGCAGTTTAATGGGGCGAAAGATCTCCTACAATGAGCAGTTCTTC
CDR3 protein: CASSLMGRKISYNEQFF

D gene: TRBD2
clone size: .
V gene: TRBV11-3
J gene: TRBJ2-3
CDR3 DNA: TGTGCCAGCAGCTTAGACCGAGCGGGGGGGCTTACAGATACGCAGTATTTT
CDR3 protein: CASSLDRAGGLTDTQYF

D gene: .
clone size: .
V gene: TRBV5-5
J gene: TRBJ1-2
CDR3 DNA: TGTGCCAGCAGCTTGGACGGGACACCGACCCGCGGCTACACCTTC
CDR3 protein: CASSLDGTPTRGYTF

D gene: TRBD2
clone size: .
V gene: TRBV19
J gene: TRBJ2-3
CDR3 DNA: TGTGCCAGTAGTATCCCCCTCACTGCCCCTCATCTTGAGCGGGGACGCACAGATACGCAGTATTTT
CDR3 protein: CASSIPLTAPHLERGRTDTQYF

D gene: .
clone size: .
V gene: TRBV7-9
J gene: TRBJ1-1
CDR3 DNA: TGTGCCACCTCATCGGGACAAAGGAACACTGAAGCTTTCTTT
CDR3 protein: CATSSGQRNTEAFF

D gene: TRBD1
clone size: .
V gene: TRBV6-5
J gene: TRBJ1-6
CDR3 DNA: TGTGCCCACGGACGACAGGGAGATTCACCCCTCCACTTT
CDR3 protein: CAHGRQGDSPLHF

D gene: .
clone size: once
V gene: TRBV10-3
J gene: TRBJ1-5
CDR3 DNA: TGTGCCATCAGTGCCGGGACAACCAATCAGCCCCAGCATTTT
CDR3 protein: CAISAGTTNQPQHF

D gene: TRBD1
clone size: .
V gene: TRBV5-5
J gene: TRBJ2-2
CDR3 DNA: TGTGCCAGCAGCAGGACAGGGGGCTCCGGGGAGCTGTTTTTT
CDR3 protein: CASSRTGGSGELFF

D gene: .
clone size: .
V gene: TRBV27
J gene: TRBJ2-1
CDR3 DNA: TGTGCCAGCAGTCTCGCAGGGAGGTACAATGAGCAGTTCTTC
CDR3 protein: CASSLAGRYNEQFF

D gene: .
clone size: once
V gene: TRBV2
J gene: TRBJ1-5
CDR3 DNA: TGTGCCAGCAGTGAAGGCCAGGGAAAGTATCAGCCCCAGCATTTT
CDR3 protein: CASSEGQGKYQPQHF

D gene: .
clone size: .
V gene: TRBV15
J gene: TRBJ1-3
CDR3 DNA: TGTGCCACCAGCAGAGAAGGGGGTAGGGGAAACACCATATATTTT
CDR3 protein: CATSREGGRGNTIYF

D gene: TRBD2
clone size: .
V gene: TRBV20-1
J gene: TRBJ2-1
CDR3 DNA: TGCAGTGCTAGTAAGGCTAGCGGGGGGGCGAGGAATGAGCAGTTCTTC
CDR3 protein: CSASKASGGARNEQFF

D gene: TRBD2
clone size: .
V gene: TRBV29-1
J gene: TRBJ2-7
CDR3 DNA: TGCAGCGTAGGGCCCGGGAGGGAGCAGTACTTC
CDR3 protein: CSVGPGREQYF

D gene: .
clone size: .
V gene: TRBV30
J gene: TRBJ1-5
CDR3 DNA: TGTGCCTGGAGTGAATCGGTCAATCAGCCCCAGCATTTT
CDR3 protein: CAWSESVNQPQHF

D gene: TRBD1
clone size: .
V gene: TRBV28
J gene: TRBJ1-2
CDR3 DNA: TGTGCCAGCAGTGGAGGGGGACAGAGCTTTTATGGCTACACCTTC
CDR3 protein: CASSGGGQSFYGYTF

D gene: TRBD1
clone size: .
V gene: TRBV4-1
J gene: TRBJ1-4
CDR3 DNA: TGCGCCAGCAGCCAAGAGATACATACAGGGGAAGGGTCTAATGAAAAACTGTTTTTT
CDR3 protein: CASSQEIHTGEGSNEKLFF

D gene: .
clone size: .
V gene: TRBV27
J gene: TRBJ1-1
CDR3 DNA: TGTGCCAGCAACTATACCAGGGTCTACCCCGGCGCCGCTGAAGCTTTCTTT
CDR3 protein: CASNYTRVYPGAAEAFF

D gene: .
clone size: .
V gene: TRBV11-2
J gene: TRBJ1-6
CDR3 DNA: TGTGCCAGCAGCCCGCGCGTAACAGGGAGTAATTCACCCCTCCACTTT
CDR3 protein: CASSPRVTGSNSPLHF

D gene: .
clone size: .
V gene: TRBV7-3
J gene: TRBJ1-1
CDR3 DNA: TGTGCCAGCAGCTTTCAGGGGAGTACTGAAGCTTTCTTT
CDR3 protein: CASSFQGSTEAFF

D gene: TRBD1
clone size: .
V gene: TRBV7-6
J gene: TRBJ2-1
CDR3 DNA: TGTGCCAGCAGCGGCAACAGGGGGCCCTCCTACAATGAGCAGTTCTTC
CDR3 protein: CASSGNRGPSYNEQFF

D gene: .
clone size: .
V gene: TRBV7-9
J gene: TRBJ1-4
CDR3 DNA: TGTGCCAGCAGCTTAGGGACAGATAATGAAAAACTGTTTTTT
CDR3 protein: CASSLGTDNEKLFF

D gene: .
clone size: .
V gene: TRBV3-1/TRBV3-2
J gene: TRBJ1-5
CDR3 DNA: TGTGCCAGCAGCCAGGGATTTCGACAGGGCAATCAGCCCCAGCATTTT
CDR3 protein: CASSQGFRQGNQPQHF

D gene: .
clone size: .
V gene: TRBV21-1
J gene: TRBJ2-3
CDR3 DNA: TGTGCCAGCAGCCCCCGGGCTAGCCCCATCTACACAGATACGCAGTATTTT
CDR3 protein: CASSPRASPIYTDTQYF

D gene: .
clone size: .
V gene: TRBV5-4
J gene: TRBJ1-2
CDR3 DNA: TGTGCCAGCAGCCCTATCTTCAAGACAGGAGGAAAGTCTAGTGGCTACACCTTC
CDR3 protein: CASSPIFKTGGKSSGYTF

D gene: .
clone size: .
V gene: TRBV30
J gene: TRBJ2-3
CDR3 DNA: TGTGCCTGGGACCCGGACCGCGAGGGAACGCAGTATTTT
CDR3 protein: CAWDPDREGTQYF

D gene: TRBD2
clone size: .
V gene: TRBV16
J gene: TRBJ2-1
CDR3 DNA: TGTGCCAGCAGCCACACTAGCGCGGGCTACAATGAGCAGTTCTTC
CDR3 protein: CASSHTSAGYNEQFF

D gene: .
clone size: .
V gene: TRBV7-9
J gene: TRBJ1-4
CDR3 DNA: TGTGCCAGCAGTCTACTCAGGGATTCGAATGAAAAACTGTTTTTT
CDR3 protein: CASSLLRDSNEKLFF

D gene: .
clone size: .
V gene: TRBV30
J gene: TRBJ1-2
CDR3 DNA: TGTGCCTGGATTGGCAGGTGGTATGGCTACACCTTC
CDR3 protein: CAWIGRWYGYTF

D gene: .
clone size: .
V gene: TRBV18
J gene: TRBJ1-6
CDR3 DNA: TGTGCCAGCTCACCATCGGCGATGGGGAGCTCCTATAATTCACCCCTCCACTTT
CDR3 protein: CASSPSAMGSSYNSPLHF

D gene: .
clone size: .
V gene: TRBV5-1
J gene: TRBJ2-3
CDR3 DNA: TGCGCCAGCAGCCGGGACTCCACCACAGATACGCAGTATTTT
CDR3 protein: CASSRDSTTDTQYF

D gene: .
clone size: .
V gene: TRBV5-1
J gene: TRBJ1-4
CDR3 DNA: TGCGCCAGCAGCCCTGCCCCATTGCGCCATCGAGACAGTGAAAAACTGTTTTTT
CDR3 protein: CASSPAPLRHRDSEKLFF

D gene: .
clone size: .
V gene: TRBV5-1
J gene: TRBJ1-2
CDR3 DNA: TGCGCCAGCAGATCCCCGGGGGGGCCGCTTTATGGCTACACCTTC
CDR3 protein: CASRSPGGPLYGYTF

D gene: .
clone size: .
V gene: TRBV10-3
J gene: TRBJ2-5
CDR3 DNA: TGTGCCATCAGTGAGTCGGGCCAGGGGCGGGAGACCCAGTACTTC
CDR3 protein: CAISESGQGRETQYF

D gene: .
clone size: .
V gene: TRBV28
J gene: TRBJ1-5
CDR3 DNA: TGTGCCAGCAGATTAACCCCGGGCCAGGGAGGGGATGGAGATCAGCCCCAGCATTTT
CDR3 protein: CASRLTPGQGGDGDQPQHF

D gene: .
clone size: .
V gene: TRBV9
J gene: TRBJ1-2
CDR3 DNA: TGTGCCAGCAGCCCCATAATCGGGGGGTCGAACTATGGCTACACCTTC
CDR3 protein: CASSPIIGGSNYGYTF

D gene: TRBD2
clone size: once
V gene: TRBV5-1
J gene: TRBJ2-7
CDR3 DNA: TGCGCCAGCAGCTTAGGGAGCGGGGGGTCGTACGAGCAGTACTTC
CDR3 protein: CASSLGSGGSYEQYF

D gene: TRBD1
clone size: .
V gene: TRBV7-6
J gene: TRBJ1-3
CDR3 DNA: TGTGCCAGCAGCTTAGCACCCGGGGACAGAGTCTTCTCTGGAAACACCATATATTTT
CDR3 protein: CASSLAPGDRVFSGNTIYF

D gene: .
clone size: .
V gene: TRBV27
J gene: TRBJ1-2
CDR3 DNA: TGTGCCAGCAGTTTATTTGCAGGGGTAAAAAGCTACACCTTC
CDR3 protein: CASSLFAGVKSYTF

D gene: TRBD1
clone size: .
V gene: TRBV5-1
J gene: TRBJ2-5
CDR3 DNA: TGCGCCAGCCGACAGGGCGCGGGAGAGACCCAGTACTTC
CDR3 protein: CASRQGAGETQYF

D gene: .
clone size: .
V gene: TRBV4-1
J gene: TRBJ1-2
CDR3 DNA: TGCGCCAGCAGCGAAAGACCAGGGAGGAGTGGCTACACCTTC
CDR3 protein: CASSERPGRSGYTF

D gene: TRBD1
clone size: .
V gene: TRBV9
J gene: TRBJ2-7
CDR3 DNA: TGTGCCAGCAGCGTAGGCCATTCGGGACAGACTCGCTCTGAGCAGTACTTC
CDR3 protein: CASSVGHSGQTRSEQYF